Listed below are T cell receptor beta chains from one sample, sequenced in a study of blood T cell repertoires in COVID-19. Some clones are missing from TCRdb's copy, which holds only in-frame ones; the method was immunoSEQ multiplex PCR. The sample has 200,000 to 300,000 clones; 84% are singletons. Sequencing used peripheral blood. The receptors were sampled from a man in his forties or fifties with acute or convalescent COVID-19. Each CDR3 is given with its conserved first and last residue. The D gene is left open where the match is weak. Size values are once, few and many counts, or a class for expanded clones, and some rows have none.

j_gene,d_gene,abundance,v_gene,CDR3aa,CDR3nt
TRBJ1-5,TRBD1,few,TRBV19,CASSLHLQTGGSWPQHF,TGTGCCAGTAGTCTCCACCTCCAAACAGGGGGCTCATGGCCCCAGCATTTT
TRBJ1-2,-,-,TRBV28,CASSTDRNYGYTF,TGTGCCAGCAGTACGGACAGAAACTATGGCTACACCTTC
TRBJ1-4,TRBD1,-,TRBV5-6,CASSSRQGSNEKLFF,TGTGCCAGCAGCTCCCGACAGGGGTCGAATGAAAAACTGTTTTTT
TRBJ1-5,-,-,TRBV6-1,CASSEVPGMSNQPQHF,TGTGCCAGCAGTGAAGTACCAGGGATGAGCAATCAGCCCCAGCATTTT
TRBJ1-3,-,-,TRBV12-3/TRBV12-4,CASSSGGGNTIYF,TGTGCCAGCAGCTCCGGAGGGGGAAACACCATATATTTT
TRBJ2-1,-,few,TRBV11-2,CASSLSQGHSSYNEQFF,TGTGCCAGCAGCTTATCACAGGGACATAGCTCCTACAATGAGCAGTTCTTC
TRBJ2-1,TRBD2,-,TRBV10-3,CAISVSGLAGVGNEQFF,TGTGCCATCAGTGTATCGGGACTAGCGGGAGTGGGCAATGAGCAGTTCTTC
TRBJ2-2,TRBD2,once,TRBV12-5,CASGSSSGDTGELFF,TGTGCTAGTGGTTCATCTAGCGGGGACACCGGGGAGCTGTTTTTT
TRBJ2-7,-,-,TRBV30,CAHRRRGSPYEQYF,TGTGCCCACCGACGCCGGGGTTCTCCCTACGAGCAGTACTTC
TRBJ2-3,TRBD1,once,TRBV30,CAWTVRGQWLDTQYF,TGTGCCTGGACGGTGAGGGGGCAGTGGTTAGATACGCAGTATTTT
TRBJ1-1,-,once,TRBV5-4,CASSAQNTEAFF,TGTGCCAGCAGCGCACAGAACACTGAAGCTTTCTTT
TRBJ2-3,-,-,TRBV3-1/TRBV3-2,CASSQGPGLVDTQYF,TGTGCCAGCAGCCAAGGACCGGGACTCGTGGATACGCAGTATTTT
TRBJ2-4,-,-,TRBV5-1,CASSLGRTLAKNIQYF,TGCGCCAGCAGCTTGGGAAGGACTCTAGCCAAAAACATTCAGTACTTC
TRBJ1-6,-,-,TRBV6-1,CASSEIETGSPLHF,TGTGCCAGCAGTGAAATAGAGACGGGTTCACCCCTCCACTTT
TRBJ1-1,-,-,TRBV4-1,CASREVGGKGAFF,TGCGCCAGCAGGGAGGTGGGGGGTAAGGGAGCTTTCTTT
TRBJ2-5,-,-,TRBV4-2,CASSQDRHSIQETQYF,TGTGCCAGCAGCCAAGACCGTCACAGCATCCAAGAGACCCAGTACTTC
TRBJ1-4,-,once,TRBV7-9,CASSLAEADEKLFF,TGTGCCAGCAGCTTAGCAGAGGCGGATGAAAAACTGTTTTTT
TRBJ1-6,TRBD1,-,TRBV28,CASSRDSIGSNSPLHF,TGTGCCAGCAGCCGGGACAGCATCGGGAGTAATTCACCCCTCCACTTT
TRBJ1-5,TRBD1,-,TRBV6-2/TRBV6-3,CASSRGQNQPQHF,TGTGCCAGCAGTAGGGGACAGAATCAGCCCCAGCATTTT
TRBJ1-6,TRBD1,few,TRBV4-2,CASSREGQGISPLHF,TGTGCCAGCAGCCGAGAAGGACAGGGGATTTCACCCCTCCACTTT
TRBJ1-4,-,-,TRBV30,CAWRYQGTGEKLFF,TGTGCCTGGAGATACCAGGGGACGGGTGAAAAACTGTTTTTT
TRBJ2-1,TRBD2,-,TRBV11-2,CASSFRTSGSPRFF,TGTGCCAGCAGCTTCAGGACTAGCGGGAGCCCTCGGTTCTTC
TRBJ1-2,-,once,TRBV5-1,CASSKDSTHYGYTF,TGCGCCAGCAGCAAGGACAGCACGCACTATGGCTACACCTTC
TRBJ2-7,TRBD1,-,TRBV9,CASSITDRGSYEQYF,TGTGCCAGCAGCATCACGGACAGGGGCTCCTACGAGCAGTACTTC
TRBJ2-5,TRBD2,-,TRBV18,CASSPLGLAGALGLETQYF,TGTGCCAGCTCACCATTGGGACTAGCGGGAGCGTTGGGCTTGGAGACCCAGTACTTC
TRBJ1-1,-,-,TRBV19,CASINRRGGYTEAFF,TGTGCCAGTATAAATCGAAGGGGGGGGTACACTGAAGCTTTCTTT